This note documents a single TCR beta chain sequence. In the original analysis: Amplification with reference gene primers provided the estimates of nucleated cell counts. Assay: immunoSEQ multiplex PCR; the TCRdb copy retains only in-frame clones and omits some. V and J calls and clone size are copied from that table; D and trimming were computed from the DNA. This sample has around 40,000 clones, with roughly 85% found just once. The data were obtained in a study of blood T cell repertoires in COVID-19. Study in general: COVID-19 samples collected from the United States, Italy and Spain covered acute and convalescent phases. PBMCs, B-cell-depleted T cells, or T cells provided the cDNA or gDNA that made up the material.

V shed 2 bases, J shed 8 bases, and the junction held 3 bases outside the gene matches. The CDR3 runs to 13 residues. Looked up from germline, CDR1 is SGHTA and CDR2 is FQGTGA. The receptor comes from a human donor in a cohort sampled during active COVID-19. The chain links TRBV7-3 to TRBJ2-1; TRBD2 aligns across 7 bases. The sample was peripheral blood. Written as DNA, the CDR3 is TGTGCCAGCAGCTTACGGGGAGGGGATGAGCAGTTCTTC. This encodes CASSLRGGDEQFF.